This TCR beta chain was obtained from a study of shared clonotypes between healthy human individuals. Study-wide context: Aged between 18 and 49, the donors were two women and a few men.

Positively selected for CCR7, the CD45RO-negative cells used as naive CD8 cells excluded terminally differentiated effector memory CD45RA+ cells. The donors, healthy adults who were HIV-negative, had experienced no recent acute infections or vaccinations. Some clones are missing from TCRdb's copy, which holds only in-frame ones; the method was immunoSEQ multiplex PCR. The data hold hundreds of thousands of clones, with approximately 96% observed a single time. From germline, CDR1 is SGHTA and CDR2 FQGNSA. V lost 3 bases to trimming and J lost 7 bases; unmatched junction nucleotides: 7. The CDR3 runs 14 residues. To note about this clone: Its antigen is undetermined.

Findings and limits, study-wide: Of the naive CD4 clonotypes, around 5% were shared across several donors.

The rearrangement joins TRBV7-2 to TRBJ2-7, with TRBD1 identical over 9 bases. The sequence derives from a woman younger than 45 in good health. Sequencing was done on a sample of naive CD8+ T cells sorted from blood. CDR3 loop: CASSFMDRGGEQYF. The CDR3 DNA is TGTGCCAGCAGCTTTATGGACAGGGGTGGGGAGCAGTACTTC. Combining the CDR3 with reference TRBV7-2 and TRBJ2-7 gives the whole variable domain GAGVSQSPSNKVTEKGKDVELRCDPISGHTALYWYRQSLGQGLEFLIYFQGNSAPDKSGLPSDRFSAERTGGSVSTLTIQRTQQEDSAVYLCASSFMDRGGEQYFGPGTRLTVT.